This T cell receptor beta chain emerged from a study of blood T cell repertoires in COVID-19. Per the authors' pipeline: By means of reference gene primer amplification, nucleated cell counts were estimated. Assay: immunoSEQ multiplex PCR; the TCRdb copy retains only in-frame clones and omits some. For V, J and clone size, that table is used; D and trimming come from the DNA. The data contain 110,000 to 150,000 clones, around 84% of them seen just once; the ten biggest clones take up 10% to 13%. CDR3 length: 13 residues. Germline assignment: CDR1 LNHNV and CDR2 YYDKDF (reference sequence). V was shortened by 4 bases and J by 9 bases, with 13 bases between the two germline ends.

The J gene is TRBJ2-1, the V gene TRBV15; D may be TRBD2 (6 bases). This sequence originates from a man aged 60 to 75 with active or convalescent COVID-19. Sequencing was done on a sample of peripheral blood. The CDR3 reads CATSTRGLGEQFF. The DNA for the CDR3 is TGTGCCACCAGCACACGGGGGTTGGGTGAGCAGTTCTTC.